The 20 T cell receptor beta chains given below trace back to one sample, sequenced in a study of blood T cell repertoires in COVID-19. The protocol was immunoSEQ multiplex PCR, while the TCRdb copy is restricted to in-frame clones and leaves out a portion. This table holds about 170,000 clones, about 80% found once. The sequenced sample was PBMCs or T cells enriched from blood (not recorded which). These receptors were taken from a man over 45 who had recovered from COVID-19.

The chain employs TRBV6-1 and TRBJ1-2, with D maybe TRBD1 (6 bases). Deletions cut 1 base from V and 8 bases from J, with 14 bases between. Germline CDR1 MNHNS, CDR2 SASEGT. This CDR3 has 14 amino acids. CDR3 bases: TGTGCCAGCAGTGAAGGGCAGGGGATTTGGGGCTACACCTTC. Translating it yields CASSEGQGIWGYTF.

The CDR3 DNA reads TGCGCCAGCAGCGCCGGACTGCTGAACACTGAAGCTTTCTTT. This sequence encodes CASSAGLLNTEAFF. The chain has TRBV5-1 and TRBJ1-1; D remains unclear. The germline V gene encodes CDR1 SGHRS and CDR2 YFSETQ. CDR3 length equals 14 residues. V was clipped by 4 bases and J by 0 bases, with 10 bases between them. Variable domain in full (rest from reference TRBV5-1 and TRBJ1-1): KAGVTQTPRYLIKTRGQQVTLSCSPISGHRSVSWYQQTPGQGLQFLFEYFSETQRNKGNFPGRFSGRQFSNSRSEMNVSTLELGDSALYLCASSAGLLNTEAFFGQGTRLTVV.

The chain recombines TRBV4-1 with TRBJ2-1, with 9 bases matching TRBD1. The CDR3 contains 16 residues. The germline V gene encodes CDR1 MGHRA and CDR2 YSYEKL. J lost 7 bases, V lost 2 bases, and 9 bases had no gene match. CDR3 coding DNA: TGCGCCAGCAGCCAAATAACAGGGGGCATTTCGAATGAGCAGTTCTTC. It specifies CASSQITGGISNEQFF.

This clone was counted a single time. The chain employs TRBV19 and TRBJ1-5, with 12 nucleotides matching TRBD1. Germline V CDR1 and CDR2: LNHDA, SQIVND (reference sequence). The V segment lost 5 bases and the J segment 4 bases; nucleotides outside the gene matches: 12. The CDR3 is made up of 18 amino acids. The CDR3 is CASSGPGTGGFVNQPQHF. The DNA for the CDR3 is TGTGCCAGTAGTGGTCCCGGGACAGGGGGCTTCGTGAATCAGCCCCAGCATTTT.

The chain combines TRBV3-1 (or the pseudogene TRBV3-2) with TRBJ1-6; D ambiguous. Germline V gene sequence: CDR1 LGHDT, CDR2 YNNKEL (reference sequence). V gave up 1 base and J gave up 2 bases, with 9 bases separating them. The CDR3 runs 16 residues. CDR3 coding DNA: TGTGCCAGCAGCCAAGTGGCATGGCCCTATAATTCACCCCTCCACTTT. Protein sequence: CASSQVAWPYNSPLHF.

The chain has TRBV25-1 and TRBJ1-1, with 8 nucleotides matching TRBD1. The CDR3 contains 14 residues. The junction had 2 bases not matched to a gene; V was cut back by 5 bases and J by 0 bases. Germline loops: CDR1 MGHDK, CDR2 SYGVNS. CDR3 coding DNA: TGTGCCAGCAGTCGACAGGGGATGAACACTGAAGCTTTCTTT. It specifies CASSRQGMNTEAFF.

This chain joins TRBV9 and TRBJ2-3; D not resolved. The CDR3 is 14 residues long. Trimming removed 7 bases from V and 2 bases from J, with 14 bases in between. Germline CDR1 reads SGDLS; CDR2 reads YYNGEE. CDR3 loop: CASGPSVSTDTQYF. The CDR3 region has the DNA TGTGCCAGCGGTCCCTCGGTGTCCACAGATACGCAGTATTTT.

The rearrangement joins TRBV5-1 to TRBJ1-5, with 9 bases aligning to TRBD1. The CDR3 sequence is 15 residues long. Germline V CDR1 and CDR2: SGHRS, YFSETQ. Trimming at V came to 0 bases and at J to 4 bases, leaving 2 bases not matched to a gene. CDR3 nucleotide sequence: TGCGCCAGCAGCTTGGGGGACAGGGAAAATCAGCCCCAGCATTTT. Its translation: CASSLGDRENQPQHF.

The CDR3 is CAGRTGPGNTIYF. CDR3 in DNA: TGTGCCGGGAGGACAGGGCCTGGAAACACCATATATTTT. This chain uses TRBV2 with TRBJ1-3, with 8 bases matching TRBD1. The V and J ends lost 11 bases and 2 bases, in that order; junction bases with no gene match: 5. The CDR3 is made up of 13 amino acids. Germline loops: CDR1 SNHLY, CDR2 FYNNEI.

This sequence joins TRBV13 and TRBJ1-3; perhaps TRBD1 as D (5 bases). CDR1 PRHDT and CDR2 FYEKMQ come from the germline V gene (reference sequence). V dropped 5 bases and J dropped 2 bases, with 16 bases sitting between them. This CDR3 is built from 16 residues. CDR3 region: CASSGAGEAAGNTIYF. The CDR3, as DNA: TGTGCCAGCAGCGGAGCGGGGGAAGCTGCTGGAAACACCATATATTTT.

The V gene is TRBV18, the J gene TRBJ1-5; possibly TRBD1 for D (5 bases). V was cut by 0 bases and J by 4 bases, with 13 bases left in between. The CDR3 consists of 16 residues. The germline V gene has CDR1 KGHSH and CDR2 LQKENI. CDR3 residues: CASSPPGQGINQPQHF. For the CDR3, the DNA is TGTGCCAGCTCACCACCGGGCCAGGGCATAAATCAGCCCCAGCATTTT.

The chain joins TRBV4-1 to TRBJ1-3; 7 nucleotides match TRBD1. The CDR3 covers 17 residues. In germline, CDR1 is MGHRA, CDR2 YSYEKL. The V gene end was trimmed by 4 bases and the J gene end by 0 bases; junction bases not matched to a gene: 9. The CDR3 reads CASSRETTGYSGNTIYF. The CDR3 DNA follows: TGCGCCAGCAGCCGGGAAACGACAGGGTACTCTGGAAACACCATATATTTT.

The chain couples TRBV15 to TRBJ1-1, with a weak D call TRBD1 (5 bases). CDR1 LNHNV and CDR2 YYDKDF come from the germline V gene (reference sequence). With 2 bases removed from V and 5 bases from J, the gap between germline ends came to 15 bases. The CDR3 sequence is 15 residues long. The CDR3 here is CATSRLRQGSTEAFF. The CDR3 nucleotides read TGTGCCACCAGCAGATTAAGGCAGGGTAGTACTGAAGCTTTCTTT.

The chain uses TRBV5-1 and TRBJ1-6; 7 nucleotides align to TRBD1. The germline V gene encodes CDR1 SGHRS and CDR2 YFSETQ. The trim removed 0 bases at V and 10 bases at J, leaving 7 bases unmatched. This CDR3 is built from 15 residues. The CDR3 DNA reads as TGCGCCAGCAGCTTGGAGGGGGTGGGACAGTCACCCCTCCACTTT. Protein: CASSLEGVGQSPLHF. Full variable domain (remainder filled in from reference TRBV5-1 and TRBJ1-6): KAGVTQTPRYLIKTRGQQVTLSCSPISGHRSVSWYQQTPGQGLQFLFEYFSETQRNKGNFPGRFSGRQFSNSRSEMNVSTLELGDSALYLCASSLEGVGQSPLHFGNGTRLTVT.

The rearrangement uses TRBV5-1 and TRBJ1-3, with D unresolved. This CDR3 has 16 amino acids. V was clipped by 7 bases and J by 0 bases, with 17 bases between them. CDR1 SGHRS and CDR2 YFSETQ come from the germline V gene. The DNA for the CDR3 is TGCGCCAGCCCGATGGAGGCGCTCAGCTCTGGAAACACCATATATTTT. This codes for CASPMEALSSGNTIYF.

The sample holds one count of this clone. CDR3: CASSEDSLNSPLHF. DNA for the CDR3: TGTGCCAGCAGCGAGGACAGCCTAAATTCACCCCTCCACTTT. This chain links TRBV5-4 with TRBJ1-6, with D maybe TRBD1 (6 bases). CDR3 length: 14 amino acids. CDR1 and CDR2 (germline): SGHNT, YYREEE (reference sequence). With 4 bases removed from V and 7 bases from J, the gap between germline ends came to 12 bases.

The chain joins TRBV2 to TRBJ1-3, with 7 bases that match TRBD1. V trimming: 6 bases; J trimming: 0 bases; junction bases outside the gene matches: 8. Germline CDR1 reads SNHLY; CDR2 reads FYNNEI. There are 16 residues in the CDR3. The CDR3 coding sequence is TGTGCCAGCAGGAGGGACAGAATAGACTCTGGAAACACCATATATTTT. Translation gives CASRRDRIDSGNTIYF.

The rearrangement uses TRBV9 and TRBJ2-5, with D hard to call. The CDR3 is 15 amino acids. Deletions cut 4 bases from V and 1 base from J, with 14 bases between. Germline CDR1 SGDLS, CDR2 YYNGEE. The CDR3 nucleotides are TGTGCCAGCAGCACCCACCCTACCCCCCAAGAGACCCAGTACTTC. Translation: CASSTHPTPQETQYF.

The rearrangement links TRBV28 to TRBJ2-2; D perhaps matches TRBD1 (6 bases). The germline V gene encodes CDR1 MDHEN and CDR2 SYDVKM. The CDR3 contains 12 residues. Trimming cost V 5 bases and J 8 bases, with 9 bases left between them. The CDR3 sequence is CASSTQGGELFF. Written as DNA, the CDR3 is TGTGCCAGCAGTACCCAGGGGGGGGAGCTGTTTTTT.

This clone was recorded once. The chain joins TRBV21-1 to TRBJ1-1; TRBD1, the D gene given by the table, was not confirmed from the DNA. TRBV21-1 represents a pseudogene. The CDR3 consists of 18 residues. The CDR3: CASSNPPGQGAGSTEAFF. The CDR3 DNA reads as TGTGCCAGCAGCAACCCTCCGGGACAGGGGGCGGGAAGTACTGAAGCTTTCTTT.